This T cell receptor (beta chain) was sequenced in a study of blood T cell repertoires in COVID-19. Study in general: Material from acute and convalescent COVID-19 was sourced from the United States, Italy and Spain. In each case, the material was cDNA or gDNA derived from T cells, B-cell-depleted T cells, or PBMCs.

J gave up 0 bases and V 5 bases, and 0 bases lay outside the gene matches. In germline, CDR1 is GTSNPN, CDR2 SVGIG (reference sequence). The CDR3 covers 13 residues. Methods used by the authors: The assay estimated nucleated cells by amplifying reference gene primers. Profiling relied on immunoSEQ multiplex PCR, and the TCRdb table lists in-frame clones only, not all of them. D and trimming come from the DNA, and the V and J calls and clone size come from that table. This repertoire shows more than 80,000 clones, 65% to 90% found once; its top ten account for more than 1.5%. The sample comprised peripheral blood. The genes are TRBV30 and TRBJ1-5; the match to TRBD1 covers 8 bases. This receptor was taken from an elderly man with acute or convalescent COVID-19. Written as DNA, the CDR3 is TGTGCCTGGGACAGGGGTAGCAATCAGCCCCAGCATTTT. Translating gives CAWDRGSNQPQHF.